The clone carrying this TCR beta chain was seen only a few times. A much bigger clone sits one base away, suggesting this may be a read error. Newly diagnosed hyperthyroidism, duration under 2 months, in patients aged 18 to 65. This CDR3 region has 13 residues. Germline V gene data show CDR1 as SGHAT and CDR2 as FQNNGV. RNA transcripts provided the source from which TCR beta CDR3 regions were amplified. First-round RT-PCR with HTBI primers amplified the TCR CDR3 region. Using its own MiXCR run on the multiplex PCR reads, TCRdb lists one record per CDR3 protein. The sample carries about 340,000 distinct CDR3 sequences, around 20% recorded once. The sample is drawn from a study of T cells in Graves' hyperthyroidism and ophthalmopathy.

V usage is TRBV11-2 and J usage is TRBJ1-1; no clear D gene. Sequences were obtained from blood. The sequence came from a woman in her 50s with Graves' hyperthyroidism. The CDR3 protein is CASNLYENTEAFF. CDR3 DNA sequence: TGTGCCAGCAACTTATATGAGAACACTGAAGCTTTCTTT.